This T cell receptor (beta chain) was found in a study of post-analysis software for immune sequencing data. The study, taken as a whole, reports: Four to six TRBV segments were significantly more frequent in patients than in controls. TRBV5-6, TRBV5-1 and TRBV20-1 were among these segments.

On this clonotype itself: The antigen is unknown.

Trimming stripped 7 bases from V and 0 bases from J, with 16 bases between. Germline V lookup: CDR1 SQVTM, CDR2 ANQGSEA. This CDR3 is built from 14 residues. Prepared TCR beta cDNA libraries contained unique molecular identifiers. A single record per CDR3 protein comes from TCRdb applying MiXCR to the PCR reads. Of about 680,000 distinct CDR3 sequences in the sample, approximately 59% were seen once. The TCR comes from a girl aged 2-10 years with multiple sclerosis. This chain links TRBV29-1 with TRBJ2-7, with D tentatively TRBD2 (7 bases). The material sequenced was blood. CDR3 nucleotides: TGCAGCGCCGTCCTAGGGGGGGCCTCCTACGAGCAGTACTTC. Translating gives CSAVLGGASYEQYF.